The present T cell receptor beta chain was sequenced within a study of blood T cell repertoires in COVID-19. Across the study: Researchers got acute and convalescent COVID-19 samples from the United States, Italy and Spain. The cDNA or gDNA used as material had been derived from T cells, B-cell-depleted T cells, or PBMCs.

Here immunoSEQ multiplex PCR was the method, and the copy in TCRdb shows in-frame clones only, minus some. The table lists about 55,000 clones, about nine tenths of them singletons. Sequencing was performed on peripheral blood. The receptor was isolated from a man in his 60s with active COVID-19.

The CDR3 loop reads CASSSGSPFEQYF. DNA for the CDR3: TGTGCCAGCAGTAGCGGGAGTCCCTTCGAGCAGTACTTC. The V and J genes are TRBV2 and TRBJ2-7; 8 nucleotides agree with TRBD2. The CDR3 runs to 13 residues. The V gene end was trimmed by 5 bases and the J gene end by 6 bases; junction bases not matched to a gene: 6. From germline, CDR1 is SNHLY and CDR2 FYNNEI.